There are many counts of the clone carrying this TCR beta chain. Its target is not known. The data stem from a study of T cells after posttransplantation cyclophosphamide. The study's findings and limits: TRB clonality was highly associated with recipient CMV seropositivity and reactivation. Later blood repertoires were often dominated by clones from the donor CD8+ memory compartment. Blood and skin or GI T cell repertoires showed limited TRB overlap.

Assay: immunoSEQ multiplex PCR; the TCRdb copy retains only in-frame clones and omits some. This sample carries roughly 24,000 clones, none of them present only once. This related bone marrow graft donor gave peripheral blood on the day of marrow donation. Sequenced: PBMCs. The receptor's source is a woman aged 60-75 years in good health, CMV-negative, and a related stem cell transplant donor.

CDR3 sequence reads: CASSFAGSSDGYTF. The CDR3 DNA follows: TGTGCCAGCAGCTTCGCCGGGTCTAGTGATGGCTACACCTTC. The chain is built from TRBV7-9 and TRBJ1-2; the D is unclear. V lost 3 bases and J 6 bases, leaving 14 bases between the germline ends. The germline V gene encodes CDR1 SEHNR and CDR2 FQNEAQ (reference sequence). The CDR3 is 14 amino acids.